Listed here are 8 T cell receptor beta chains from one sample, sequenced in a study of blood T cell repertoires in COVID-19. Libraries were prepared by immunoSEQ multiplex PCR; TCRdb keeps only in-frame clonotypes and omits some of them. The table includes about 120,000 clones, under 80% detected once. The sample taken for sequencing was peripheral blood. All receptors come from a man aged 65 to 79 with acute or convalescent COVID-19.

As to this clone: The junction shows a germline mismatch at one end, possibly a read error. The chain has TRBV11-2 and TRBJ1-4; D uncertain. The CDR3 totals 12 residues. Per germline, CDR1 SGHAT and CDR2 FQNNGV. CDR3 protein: CASSRRVSLINF. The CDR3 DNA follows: TGTGCCAGCAGCAGGAGAGTATCCCTAATCAATTTT.

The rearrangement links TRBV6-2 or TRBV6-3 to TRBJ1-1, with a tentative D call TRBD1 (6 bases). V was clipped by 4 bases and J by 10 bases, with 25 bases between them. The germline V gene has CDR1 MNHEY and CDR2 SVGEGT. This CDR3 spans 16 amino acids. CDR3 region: CASSFFPGQTLEAAFF. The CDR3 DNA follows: TGTGCCAGCAGTTTCTTTCCTGGACAGACCTTGGAGGCAGCTTTCTTT.

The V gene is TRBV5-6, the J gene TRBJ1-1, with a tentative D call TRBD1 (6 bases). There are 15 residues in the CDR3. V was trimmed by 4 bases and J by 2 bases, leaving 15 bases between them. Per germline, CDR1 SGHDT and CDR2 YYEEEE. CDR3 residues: CASSLYTGFNTEAFF. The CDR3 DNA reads TGTGCCAGCAGCCTATACACAGGGTTTAACACTGAAGCTTTCTTT.

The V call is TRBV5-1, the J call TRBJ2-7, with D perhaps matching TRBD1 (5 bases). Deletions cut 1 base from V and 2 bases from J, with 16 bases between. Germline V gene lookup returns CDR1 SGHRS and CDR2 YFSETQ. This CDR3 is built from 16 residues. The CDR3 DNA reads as TGCGCCAGCAGCTTGCTTAGTACAGGAACAACCTACGAGCAGTACTTC. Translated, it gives CASSLLSTGTTYEQYF.

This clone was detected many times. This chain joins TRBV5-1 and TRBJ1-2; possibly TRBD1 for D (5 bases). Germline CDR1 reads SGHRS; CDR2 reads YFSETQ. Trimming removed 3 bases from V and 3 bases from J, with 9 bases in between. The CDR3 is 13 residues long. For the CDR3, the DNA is TGCGCCAGCAGCTACCCGGGGGACTATGGCTACACCTTC. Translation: CASSYPGDYGYTF.

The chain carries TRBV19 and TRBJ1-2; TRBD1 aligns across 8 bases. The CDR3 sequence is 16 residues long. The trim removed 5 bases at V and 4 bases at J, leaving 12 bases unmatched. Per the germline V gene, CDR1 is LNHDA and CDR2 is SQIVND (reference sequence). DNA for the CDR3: TGTGCCAGTAGTGACACTTCCTCAGGGGGCGGCTATGGCTACACCTTC. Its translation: CASSDTSSGGGYGYTF.

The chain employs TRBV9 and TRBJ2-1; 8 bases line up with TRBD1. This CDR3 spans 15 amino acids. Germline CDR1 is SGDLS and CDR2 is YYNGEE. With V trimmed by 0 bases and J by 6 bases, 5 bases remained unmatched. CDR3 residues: CASSVGRGPFNEQFF. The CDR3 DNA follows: TGTGCCAGCAGCGTAGGCAGGGGGCCGTTCAATGAGCAGTTCTTC.

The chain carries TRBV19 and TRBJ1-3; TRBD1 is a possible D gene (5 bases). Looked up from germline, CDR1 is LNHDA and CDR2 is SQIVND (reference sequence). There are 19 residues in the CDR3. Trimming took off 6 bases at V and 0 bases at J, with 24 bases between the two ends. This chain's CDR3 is CASSQPWGSGFSSGNTIYF. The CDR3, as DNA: TGTGCCAGTAGCCAACCCTGGGGATCAGGGTTCTCCTCTGGAAACACCATATATTTT.